The rows below give T cell receptor beta chains drawn from one sample of a study of CD8+ T cells in alopecia areata. Some clones are missing from TCRdb's copy, which holds only in-frame ones; the method was immunoSEQ multiplex PCR. The table has 200,000 to 250,000 clones, 35% to 40% seen once; the top ten hold about 0.48%. The specimen comprised CD4+ T cells sorted from blood, sampled at approximately week 34, from a patient treated with tofacitinib. The source of these receptors is a human donor with alopecia areata. CDR3s include the opening cysteine and the closing phenylalanine or tryptophan. The D gene is left open where the match is weak. Expanded clones are given a class, and other clones once, few, many or no size at all.

j_call: TRBJ2-2; clone_size: .; v_call: TRBV6-6; d_call: TRBD1; cdr3_nt: TGTGCCAGCAGTTCCCGGGGACAGGGGAACACCGGGGAGCTGTTTTTT; cdr3_aa: CASSSRGQGNTGELFF
j_call: TRBJ2-1; clone_size: .; v_call: TRBV7-2; d_call: TRBD1; cdr3_nt: TGTGCCAGCAGCCTAGGGACAGGGCGGAATGAGCAGTTCTTC; cdr3_aa: CASSLGTGRNEQFF
j_call: TRBJ1-6; clone_size: .; v_call: TRBV21-1; d_call: .; cdr3_nt: TGTGCCAGCAGCTCAGACAGGGACAGGGTTGATTCACCCCTCCACTTT; cdr3_aa: CASSSDRDRVDSPLHF
j_call: TRBJ1-1; clone_size: .; v_call: TRBV19; d_call: .; cdr3_nt: TGTGCCAGTACCGGTAACTTCGGTGGGACTGAAGCTTTCTTT; cdr3_aa: CASTGNFGGTEAFF
j_call: TRBJ1-2; clone_size: few; v_call: TRBV7-2; d_call: TRBD1; cdr3_nt: TGTGCCAGCAGCCAAGTGGGACAGACGTATGGCTACACCTTC; cdr3_aa: CASSQVGQTYGYTF
j_call: TRBJ2-3; clone_size: few; v_call: TRBV7-9; d_call: .; cdr3_nt: TGTGCCAGCAGCCCCTCCGGTGTGGGACCTAGCACAGATACGCAGTATTTT; cdr3_aa: CASSPSGVGPSTDTQYF
j_call: TRBJ1-1; clone_size: few; v_call: TRBV29-1; d_call: .; cdr3_nt: TGCAGCGCTCGGGGTGCGGGGCTTACTGAAGCTTTCTTT; cdr3_aa: CSARGAGLTEAFF
j_call: TRBJ1-4; clone_size: .; v_call: TRBV29-1; d_call: TRBD1; cdr3_nt: TGCAGCGCAGGACAGGATAATGAAAAACTGTTTTTT; cdr3_aa: CSAGQDNEKLFF
j_call: TRBJ1-1; clone_size: .; v_call: TRBV30; d_call: .; cdr3_nt: TGTGCCTGGAACTTGGGAGGAAACACTGAAGCTTTCTTT; cdr3_aa: CAWNLGGNTEAFF
j_call: TRBJ1-1; clone_size: .; v_call: TRBV18; d_call: TRBD1; cdr3_nt: TGTGCCAGCTCACTGGGACAGGGCGGTTTGGCTTTCTTT; cdr3_aa: CASSLGQGGLAFF
j_call: TRBJ1-5; clone_size: .; v_call: TRBV6-6; d_call: .; cdr3_nt: TGTGCCAGCACTGTTAGTCCACAGGGCAATCAGCCCCAGCATTTT; cdr3_aa: CASTVSPQGNQPQHF
j_call: TRBJ1-5; clone_size: few; v_call: TRBV4-1; d_call: .; cdr3_nt: TGCGCCAGCAGCTCCGAGGGGGGTAAAAGCAATCAGCCCCAGCATTTT; cdr3_aa: CASSSEGGKSNQPQHF
j_call: TRBJ2-5; clone_size: few; v_call: TRBV29-1; d_call: TRBD2; cdr3_nt: TGCAGCGTCCATGTCCGGGCGACTAGCGGCCAAGAGACCCAGTACTTC; cdr3_aa: CSVHVRATSGQETQYF
j_call: TRBJ2-3; clone_size: .; v_call: TRBV5-1; d_call: TRBD2; cdr3_nt: TGCGCCAGCAGCTCGGGTGGTTCGAGCGGGAGAAACACAGATACGCAGTATTTT; cdr3_aa: CASSSGGSSGRNTDTQYF
j_call: TRBJ1-4; clone_size: .; v_call: TRBV10-1; d_call: .; cdr3_nt: TGCGCCAGCAGTGAGGCAGGGAATGAAAAACTGTTTTTT; cdr3_aa: CASSEAGNEKLFF
j_call: TRBJ2-1; clone_size: .; v_call: TRBV7-9; d_call: TRBD2; cdr3_nt: TGTGCCAGCAGCGCGCGACTAGCGGGGCGCATCAGGAATGAGCAGTTCTTC; cdr3_aa: CASSARLAGRIRNEQFF
j_call: TRBJ2-7; clone_size: .; v_call: TRBV6-6; d_call: .; cdr3_nt: TGTGCCAGCAATGACGGAATAACATACGAGCAGTACTTC; cdr3_aa: CASNDGITYEQYF
j_call: TRBJ1-5; clone_size: few; v_call: TRBV30; d_call: TRBD1; cdr3_nt: TGTGCCTGGAGTTCGGGACAGGGACATCAGCCCCAGCATTTT; cdr3_aa: CAWSSGQGHQPQHF
j_call: TRBJ1-2; clone_size: .; v_call: TRBV5-1; d_call: .; cdr3_nt: TGCGCCAGCAGCTTGGAGCGAGATCATGGCTACACCTTC; cdr3_aa: CASSLERDHGYTF
j_call: TRBJ2-5; clone_size: .; v_call: TRBV4-1; d_call: .; cdr3_nt: TGCGCCAGCAGCCCCCCGAACCGGGAAGAGACCCAGTACTTC; cdr3_aa: CASSPPNREETQYF
j_call: TRBJ2-2; clone_size: .; v_call: TRBV18; d_call: .; cdr3_nt: TGTGCCAGCTCACCACAGGCCCGAAGCGGGGAGCTGTTTTTT; cdr3_aa: CASSPQARSGELFF
j_call: TRBJ1-5; clone_size: .; v_call: TRBV30; d_call: .; cdr3_nt: TGTGCCTGGAAGCAAGTTGGATCGGTGAATCAGCCCCAGCATTTT; cdr3_aa: CAWKQVGSVNQPQHF
j_call: TRBJ2-2; clone_size: .; v_call: TRBV29-1; d_call: .; cdr3_nt: TGCAGCGTAGGGACGGTGAACACCGGGGAGCTGTTTTTT; cdr3_aa: CSVGTVNTGELFF
j_call: TRBJ1-2; clone_size: .; v_call: TRBV10-3; d_call: .; cdr3_nt: TGTGCCATCAGTGAGGGACATAGGAAAGAAGGCTACACCTTC; cdr3_aa: CAISEGHRKEGYTF
j_call: TRBJ2-7; clone_size: few; v_call: TRBV10-3; d_call: TRBD2; cdr3_nt: TGTGCCATCGGGGCTACAAGGACTAGCGGTTGGAGCTCCTACGAGCAGTACTTC; cdr3_aa: CAIGATRTSGWSSYEQYF
j_call: TRBJ2-7; clone_size: few; v_call: TRBV9; d_call: .; cdr3_nt: TGTGCCAGCAGCGGACAAGGGTACACAGACGAGCAGTACTTC; cdr3_aa: CASSGQGYTDEQYF
j_call: TRBJ2-7; clone_size: .; v_call: TRBV2; d_call: .; cdr3_nt: TGTGCCAGCAGTGAAGTCGGTACCTACGAGCAGTACTTC; cdr3_aa: CASSEVGTYEQYF
j_call: TRBJ2-2; clone_size: .; v_call: TRBV5-4; d_call: TRBD2; cdr3_nt: TGTGCCAGCAGCCGCGGGAGGCACAACACCGGGGAGCTGTTTTTT; cdr3_aa: CASSRGRHNTGELFF
j_call: TRBJ2-7; clone_size: .; v_call: TRBV30; d_call: .; cdr3_nt: TGTGCCTGGAGTGTACCCGCGGGCTACGAGCAGTACTTC; cdr3_aa: CAWSVPAGYEQYF
j_call: TRBJ1-6; clone_size: .; v_call: TRBV9; d_call: .; cdr3_nt: TGTGCCAGCAGCGTAACATTCTCGAGGCCCCTCCACTTT; cdr3_aa: CASSVTFSRPLHF
j_call: TRBJ1-2; clone_size: .; v_call: TRBV5-1; d_call: .; cdr3_nt: TGCGCCAGCAGCTTGGGAGGACAGACCACTAGCTATGGCTACACCTTC; cdr3_aa: CASSLGGQTTSYGYTF
j_call: TRBJ1-1; clone_size: .; v_call: TRBV29-1; d_call: .; cdr3_nt: TGCAGCGGAGGGGGGATGAACACTGAAGCTTTCTTT; cdr3_aa: CSGGGMNTEAFF
j_call: TRBJ1-2; clone_size: .; v_call: TRBV27; d_call: .; cdr3_nt: TGTGCCAGCAGTTTGGAGGGAAACTATGGCTACACCTTC; cdr3_aa: CASSLEGNYGYTF
j_call: TRBJ2-1; clone_size: .; v_call: TRBV9; d_call: .; cdr3_nt: TGTGCCAGCAATAGGGCGCACTACAATGAGCAGTTCTTC; cdr3_aa: CASNRAHYNEQFF
j_call: TRBJ2-7; clone_size: .; v_call: TRBV7-9; d_call: .; cdr3_nt: TGTGCCAGCAGCTTAGGGGCTAATTGGTACGAGCAGTACTTC; cdr3_aa: CASSLGANWYEQYF
j_call: TRBJ2-1; clone_size: .; v_call: TRBV9; d_call: .; cdr3_nt: TGTGCCAGCGGGGGGAGTCCCCCCACCCATGAGCAGTTCTTC; cdr3_aa: CASGGSPPTHEQFF
j_call: TRBJ2-3; clone_size: .; v_call: TRBV5-1; d_call: TRBD2; cdr3_nt: TGCGCCAGCAGCTTGGTAGCGGGAGGGCCCGATACGCAGTATTTT; cdr3_aa: CASSLVAGGPDTQYF
j_call: TRBJ1-5; clone_size: .; v_call: TRBV7-3; d_call: .; cdr3_nt: TGTGCCAGCAGCCTCCAGGAGAATCAGCCCCAGCATTTT; cdr3_aa: CASSLQENQPQHF
j_call: TRBJ2-3; clone_size: .; v_call: TRBV7-8; d_call: .; cdr3_nt: TGTGCCAGCAGCTTAGTGGTTTTCCAGTCCGCAGATACGCAGTATTTT; cdr3_aa: CASSLVVFQSADTQYF
j_call: TRBJ1-5; clone_size: .; v_call: TRBV19; d_call: .; cdr3_nt: TGTGCCAGTAGTACCCTTACAGGAGTTAATCAGCCCCAGCATTTT; cdr3_aa: CASSTLTGVNQPQHF
j_call: TRBJ2-1; clone_size: few; v_call: TRBV4-1; d_call: TRBD2; cdr3_nt: TGCGCCAGCAGGACAACTAGCGGGCAATCCTACAATGAGCAGTTCTTC; cdr3_aa: CASRTTSGQSYNEQFF
j_call: TRBJ2-3; clone_size: .; v_call: TRBV9; d_call: TRBD2; cdr3_nt: TGTGCCAGCAGCGTAGGAGCGGGGGCGACGCTCCGGGATACGCAGTATTTT; cdr3_aa: CASSVGAGATLRDTQYF
j_call: TRBJ2-5; clone_size: .; v_call: TRBV6-5; d_call: .; cdr3_nt: TGTGCCAGCAGTTACGGGCTAGCGCAAGAGACCCAGTACTTC; cdr3_aa: CASSYGLAQETQYF
j_call: TRBJ2-5; clone_size: .; v_call: TRBV29-1; d_call: TRBD1; cdr3_nt: TGCAGCGTCGGACAGGGGGCGGGGGAGACCCAGTACTTC; cdr3_aa: CSVGQGAGETQYF
j_call: TRBJ1-1; clone_size: few; v_call: TRBV29-1; d_call: .; cdr3_nt: TGCAGCGTTGAACTGACACAATCCGAAGCTTTCTTT; cdr3_aa: CSVELTQSEAFF